This T cell receptor beta chain came from a study of blood T cell repertoires in COVID-19. Produced via immunoSEQ multiplex PCR; TCRdb's table is partial and in-frame only. Of about 260,000 clones in the sample, approximately 87% were seen once. The CDR3 contains 14 residues. The germline CDR1 and CDR2 sequences are SEHNR and FQNEAQ (reference sequence). V shed 6 bases and J 1 base; nucleotides not matched to a gene: 4. This chain connects TRBV7-9 to TRBJ2-5, with TRBD1 matching 8 bases. The sequencing sample was made of peripheral blood. This clonotype originated in a man aged 60 to 75 who had recovered from COVID-19. DNA of the CDR3: TGTGCCAGCAGGAGCCAGGGGGCCCAAGAGACCCAGTACTTC. It encodes CASRSQGAQETQYF.